Given below is one T cell receptor beta chain in context. The sample originates from a study of cytotoxic CD8 clonotypes in ibrutinib-treated CLL. TCRdb keeps only in-frame clones here, not all; method: immunoSEQ multiplex PCR. The sample consists of approximately 200,000 clones, around 72% of them appearing once. This CDR3 region has 15 residues. Per the germline V gene, CDR1 is SGDLS and CDR2 is YYNGEE. J lost 4 bases, V lost 2 bases, and 5 bases had no gene match. The sample here was PBMCs, taken after 24 months of ibrutinib treatment. This sequence originates from a human donor with chronic lymphocytic leukemia. The rearrangement joins TRBV9 to TRBJ2-5; TRBD1 agrees at 10 bases. Written as DNA, the CDR3 is TGTGCCAGCAGCGTCGGGACAGGGGATCGAGAGACCCAGTACTTC. Translated: CASSVGTGDRETQYF.